One sample yielded the 12 T cell receptor beta chains listed below, sequenced in a study of CD8 T cells in Susac syndrome. After extraction with the RNeasy kit, about 0.45 to 1 ug of the RNA was reverse transcribed using random hexamers. MiXCR was run by TCRdb on the immunoSEQ multiplex PCR reads, yielding one entry per CDR3 protein. The sample shows 200,000 to 300,000 distinct CDR3 sequences, 90% to 97% of them seen only once. Sequenced: CD4+ T cells from PBMCs. Receptors were obtained from a human donor with Susac syndrome.

The CDR3 reads CSVAGLAELSEQFF. The DNA for the CDR3 is TGCAGCGTTGCCGGGCTAGCGGAGTTGAGTGAGCAGTTCTTC. The J gene is TRBJ2-1, the V gene TRBV29-1; 7 nucleotides align to TRBD2. V lost 4 bases and J lost 9; bases outside the gene matches: 12. CDR1 is SQVTM, CDR2 ANQGSEA, per germline. The CDR3 has 14 amino acids.

CDR3 nucleotides: TGTGCCTGGAGCAGCAGGGGGGGGAACACTGAAGCTTTCTTT. Residues: CAWSSRGGNTEAFF. This chain joins TRBV30 and TRBJ1-1; TRBD1 aligns across 7 bases. Germline loops: CDR1 GTSNPN, CDR2 SVGIG (reference sequence). The V gene end was trimmed by 3 bases and the J gene end by 1 base; junction bases not matched to a gene: 5. The CDR3 loop spans 14 amino acids.

This chain joins TRBV18 and TRBJ2-6; no clear D gene. The CDR3 runs to 14 residues. The germline gives CDR1 KGHSH, CDR2 LQKENI. Trimming removed 3 bases from V and 3 bases from J, with 6 bases in between. CDR3 coding DNA: TGTGCCAGCTCACCGGGTGGTGGGGCCAACGTCCTGACTTTC. The encoded protein is CASSPGGGANVLTF.

The V gene is TRBV25-1, the J gene TRBJ2-2; D possibly uses TRBD1 or TRBD2 (5 bases each). This CDR3 region has 15 residues. Trimming removed 4 bases at V and 5 bases at J, with 14 bases between. The germline V gene has CDR1 MGHDK and CDR2 SYGVNS. The CDR3 spells CASSVPGTRTGELFF. For the CDR3, the DNA is TGTGCCAGCAGTGTACCCGGGACCCGAACCGGGGAGCTGTTTTTT.

The V call is TRBV29-1, the J call TRBJ1-1; maybe TRBD1 (6 bases). The CDR3 sequence is 12 residues long. The V and J ends lost 4 bases and 1 base respectively, with 7 bases between them. The germline V gene encodes CDR1 SQVTM and CDR2 ANQGSEA. This CDR3 reads CSVAGANTEAFF. In DNA form, the CDR3 reads TGCAGCGTTGCGGGGGCGAACACTGAAGCTTTCTTT.

This rearrangement joins TRBV20-1 to TRBJ2-5, with D perhaps matching TRBD2 (5 bases). Looked up from germline, CDR1 is DFQATT and CDR2 is SNEGSKA (reference sequence). This CDR3 contains 16 residues. V was cut by 2 bases and J by 2 bases, with 18 bases left in between. CDR3 residues: CSARSSVGGRQETQYF. In DNA form, the CDR3 reads TGCAGTGCTAGAAGCTCCGTGGGCGGGCGGCAAGAGACCCAGTACTTC.

Comment on this clonotype: Its ends do not fully match the called genes, so a read error is possible. V gene TRBV25-1 combines with J gene TRBJ1-2; 7 bases are a match to TRBD1. Germline V lookup: CDR1 MGHDK, CDR2 SYGVNS. The CDR3 has 14 amino acids. As DNA, the CDR3 is TGTGCCAGCAATGAACGGGAGGGGGCGCGGAGCTACACCTTC. Translated, it gives CASNEREGARSYTF.

V and J are TRBV20-1 and TRBJ2-3, with 7 bases that match TRBD2. In germline, CDR1 is DFQATT, CDR2 SNEGSKA (reference sequence). This CDR3 comprises 16 residues. Trimming cost V 3 bases and J 2 bases; bases outside gene matches: 11. This CDR3 is CSARRSSGGTTDTQYF. CDR3 in DNA: TGCAGTGCTAGGCGGTCTAGCGGAGGGACCACAGATACGCAGTATTTT.

V gene TRBV18 combines with J gene TRBJ2-7; D may match TRBD1 or TRBD2 (5 bases each). This CDR3 comprises 11 residues. The V gene's germline CDR1 is KGHSH and CDR2 LQKENI. Trimming removed 6 bases from V and 6 bases from J, with 9 bases in between. The CDR3 is CASSTGTEQYF. The CDR3 DNA follows: TGTGCCAGCTCGACCGGGACCGAGCAGTACTTC.

The chain carries TRBV6-5 and TRBJ1-2; D unclear. Trimming stripped 7 bases from V and 1 base from J, with 10 bases between. Germline values: CDR1 MNHEY, CDR2 SVGAGI. The length of the CDR3 is 13 residues. CDR3 nucleotide sequence: TGTGCCAGCACCCGGCAGGTTAACTATGGCTACACCTTC. Protein: CASTRQVNYGYTF.

The V and J genes are TRBV29-1 and TRBJ2-1, with TRBD1 matching over 7 bases. Germline CDR1 SQVTM, CDR2 ANQGSEA. The CDR3 is 12 residues long. Trimming cost V 6 bases and J 6 bases; bases outside gene matches: 5. Here the CDR3 reads CSVGSGGNEQFF. DNA of the CDR3: TGCAGCGTGGGATCAGGGGGCAATGAGCAGTTCTTC.

The chain is built from TRBV18 and TRBJ1-5; unclear D gene. Trimming pared 6 bases from V and 6 bases from J, leaving 9 bases between. CDR3 size: 12 residues. Germline CDR1 and CDR2: KGHSH and LQKENI. CDR3 sequence (DNA): TGTGCCAGCTCCCCGGGTGTTCAGCCCCAGCATTTT. Its translation: CASSPGVQPQHF.